The 21 T cell receptor beta chains below were found in one sample sequenced in a study of OX40 agonist ivuxolimab in advanced cancers. Profiling relied on immunoSEQ multiplex PCR, and the TCRdb table lists in-frame clones only, not all of them. This sample has under 40,000 clones, with roughly 87% found just once. Material: CD4+ or CD8+ T cells sorted from blood, obtained in a trial of the OX40 agonist ivuxolimab. These receptors came from an adult with an advanced solid tumor such as melanoma, head and neck, liver or kidney cancer.

The chain is built from TRBV4-3 and TRBJ2-2; D is uncertain. The V end was cut by 0 bases, the J end by 0 bases, with 5 bases between. This CDR3 is built from 15 residues. Germline CDR1 reads LGHNA; CDR2 reads YSLEER. The CDR3 DNA is TGCGCCAGCAGCCAAGAAAGGGCGAACACCGGGGAGCTGTTTTTT. It specifies CASSQERANTGELFF.

The rearrangement joins TRBV6-1 to TRBJ1-5, with TRBD1 as a possible D gene (6 bases). Trimming left V 1 base short and J 5 bases short, with 12 bases between. The CDR3 contains 15 residues. Germline-derived CDR1 and CDR2 are MNHNS and SASEGT. For the CDR3, the DNA is TGTGCCAGCAGTGAAGGGGAGACAGGTTATCAGCCCCAGCATTTT. It encodes CASSEGETGYQPQHF.

J is TRBJ2-2 and V is TRBV2; D tentatively reads TRBD1 or TRBD2 (5 bases each). The CDR3 length is 12 residues. The V end was cut by 8 bases, the J end by 4 bases, with 8 bases between. In germline, CDR1 is SNHLY, CDR2 FYNNEI. The CDR3, as DNA: TGTGCCAGCTTGAGGGGCACCGGGGAGCTGTTTTTT. Protein product: CASLRGTGELFF.

This clone is termed medium-sized. The chain recombines TRBV7-2 with TRBJ1-2; possible D gene TRBD1, 5 bases. V was cut by 5 bases and J by 8 bases, with 18 bases left in between. The CDR3 length is 14 residues. Germline CDR1 SGHTA, CDR2 FQGNSA. The CDR3 spells CASSLGRRGDGYTF. In nucleotides, the CDR3 is TGTGCCAGCAGCCTAGGGAGGCGCGGGGACGGCTACACCTTC.

The rearrangement uses TRBV19 and TRBJ2-7, with D uncertain. This CDR3 has 14 amino acids. In germline, CDR1 is LNHDA, CDR2 SQIVND (reference sequence). Trimming removed 5 bases at V and 3 bases at J, with 14 bases between. This CDR3 reads CASSAGPADYEQYF. The CDR3 DNA follows: TGTGCCAGTAGTGCAGGACCGGCGGACTACGAGCAGTACTTC. Based on the CDR3 plus reference TRBV19 and TRBJ2-7, the full variable domain is DGGITQSPKYLFRKEGQNVTLSCEQNLNHDAMYWYRQDPGQGLRLIYYSQIVNDFQKGDIAEGYSVSREKKESFPLTVTSAQKNPTAFYLCASSAGPADYEQYFGPGTRLTVT.

V is TRBV30 and J is TRBJ2-5; 10 nucleotides line up with TRBD1. The CDR3 extends over 14 amino acids. J lost 4 bases, V lost 2 bases, and 4 bases had no gene match. The germline gives CDR1 GTSNPN, CDR2 SVGIG (reference sequence). The CDR3 sequence: CAWSLTGGRETQYF. Written as DNA, the CDR3 is TGTGCCTGGAGTTTGACAGGGGGCCGAGAGACCCAGTACTTC.

This chain links TRBV11-2 with TRBJ2-7; D possibly corresponds to TRBD1 (5 bases). V dropped 0 bases and J dropped 1 base, with 16 bases sitting between them. This CDR3 spans 17 amino acids. CDR1 is SGHAT and CDR2 is FQNNGV in the germline V gene. CDR3 nucleotide sequence: TGTGCCAGCAGCTTAGATTTTTGGGGCCCACATTCCTACGAGCAGTACTTC. It codes for CASSLDFWGPHSYEQYF.

This chain joins TRBV4-3 and TRBJ2-7; 10 bases line up with TRBD1. The CDR3 consists of 15 residues. The germline gives CDR1 LGHNA, CDR2 YSLEER. Unmatched junction bases numbered 7, after V lost 4 bases and J lost 4 bases. As DNA, the CDR3 is TGCGCCAGCAGCCCTGGGACAGGGGTTTTGTACGAGCAGTACTTC. Protein sequence: CASSPGTGVLYEQYF.

As DNA, the CDR3 is TGTGCCAGCAGTGACGGGGCGGGGGGTCCCTACGAGCAGTACTTC. Its protein is CASSDGAGGPYEQYF. The rearrangement links TRBV6-4 to TRBJ2-7, with 8 bases lining up with TRBD2. The germline gives CDR1 MRHNA, CDR2 SNTAGT. The CDR3 extends over 15 amino acids. V trimming: 2 bases; J trimming: 2 bases; junction bases outside the gene matches: 5.

The chain has TRBV4-1 and TRBJ2-7, with D perhaps TRBD1 (5 bases). V was pared by 1 base and J by 2 bases, with 15 bases between. Germline CDR1 is MGHRA and CDR2 is YSYEKL. This CDR3 is built from 16 residues. The CDR3 region is CASSQVPAGMTYEQYF. As DNA, the CDR3 is TGCGCCAGCAGCCAAGTACCGGCAGGGATGACCTACGAGCAGTACTTC.

The rearrangement uses TRBV6-1 and TRBJ1-1, with TRBD1 matching 8 bases. Germline assignment: CDR1 MNHNS and CDR2 SASEGT. The CDR3 is made up of 14 amino acids. V dropped 4 bases and J dropped 4; count of bases not matched to a gene: 5. The CDR3 region has the DNA TGTGCCAGCAGTGGTACAGGGGGACGCACTGAAGCTTTCTTT. This gives the protein CASSGTGGRTEAFF.

This chain joins TRBV6-1 and TRBJ1-2; 7 nucleotides align to TRBD1. CDR1 and CDR2 from the germline V gene are MNHNS and SASEGT. The ends lost 7 bases at V and 3 bases at J; junction bases unmatched: 2. The CDR3 covers 12 residues. CDR3 bases: TGTGCCAGCACAGGGGGGGACTATGGCTACACCTTC. Its protein product is CASTGGDYGYTF.

The gene calls are TRBV29-1 and TRBJ1-4, with D tentatively TRBD1 (6 bases). The V gene's germline CDR1 is SQVTM and CDR2 ANQGSEA. This CDR3 comprises 12 residues. V was shortened by 5 bases and J by 8 bases, with 12 bases between the two germline ends. In DNA, the CDR3 is TGCAGCGTTTCAAAAGGACAGGAAAAACTGTTTTTT. It specifies CSVSKGQEKLFF.

This chain links TRBV21-1 with TRBJ2-3; TRBD1, the table's D call, was not compared with the DNA. TRBV21-1 is assigned pseudogene status. This CDR3 is 16 amino acids long. The CDR3 region is CASSKAGLTSTDTQYF. The CDR3 DNA reads as TGTGCCAGCAGCAAAGCGGGGCTTACTAGCACAGATACGCAGTATTTT.

CDR3 coding DNA: TGTGCCAGCAGCTTAGCAGGGACCAGGGGCGGGGGTGACTATGGCTACACCTTC. Residues: CASSLAGTRGGGDYGYTF. The chain couples TRBV7-2 to TRBJ1-2; TRBD1 might be the D (6 bases). The CDR3 length is 18 residues. V shed 0 bases and J shed 3 bases, with 20 bases lying between them. Looked up from germline, CDR1 is SGHTA and CDR2 is FQGNSA.

The V call is TRBV30, the J call TRBJ1-5; 8 bases agree with TRBD1. J was trimmed by 6 bases and V by 0 bases; bases with no gene match: 1. CDR1 is GTSNPN and CDR2 is SVGIG in the germline V gene (reference sequence). CDR3 size: 13 residues. The CDR3, as DNA: TGTGCCTGGAGTGTACAGGGGGGTCAGCCCCAGCATTTT. It yields the protein CAWSVQGGQPQHF.

For the CDR3, the DNA is TGCGCCAGCAGCATAAGGGGGGGGAGTGAAACTGAAGCTTTCTTT. Encoded protein: CASSIRGGSETEAFF. The chain has TRBV4-1 and TRBJ1-1; D perhaps matches TRBD1 (6 bases). Deletions cut 5 bases from V and 5 bases from J, with 18 bases between. Germline lookup yields CDR1 MGHRA and CDR2 YSYEKL. This CDR3 spans 15 amino acids.

The chain couples TRBV20-1 to TRBJ2-7; D call uncertain. The germline CDR1 and CDR2 sequences are DFQATT and SNEGSKA (reference sequence). The V end lost 6 bases, the J end lost 4 bases, and 7 bases lay between the germline ends. The CDR3 runs 10 residues. CDR3 DNA sequence: TGCAGTGCGCAGCCTTACGAGCAGTACTTC. Encoded protein: CSAQPYEQYF.

The chain uses TRBV4-2 and TRBJ2-7, with D possibly matching TRBD1 (7 bases). Germline loops: CDR1 LGHNA, CDR2 YNFKEQ. This CDR3 has 15 residues. Trimming took off 3 bases at V and 3 bases at J, with 15 bases between the two ends. The CDR3 loop is CASSHTSGGGYEQYF. CDR3 nucleotide sequence: TGTGCCAGCAGCCATACCTCAGGGGGAGGCTACGAGCAGTACTTC.

The genes are TRBV6-4 and TRBJ1-2; no firm D call. This CDR3 spans 12 amino acids. Trimming left V 2 bases short and J 3 bases short, with 4 bases between. Germline CDR1 and CDR2: MRHNA and SNTAGT. Written as DNA, the CDR3 is TGTGCCAGCAGTGACGGTGACTATGGCTACACCTTC. Translation gives CASSDGDYGYTF.

The chain carries TRBV4-3 and TRBJ1-6, with D uncertain. Germline V lookup: CDR1 LGHNA, CDR2 YSLEER. V was pared by 0 bases and J by 0 bases, with 6 bases between. The CDR3 length is 16 residues. CDR3: CASSQDGSSYNSPLHF. The CDR3 region has the DNA TGCGCCAGCAGCCAAGACGGGAGCTCCTATAATTCACCCCTCCACTTT.